This T cell receptor beta chain emerged from a study of human thymus T cells (dated by TCRdb to about 2020). Study-wide context: The study described the TCR alpha and beta repertoires in fewer than 10 infant thymus samples and a few matching peripheral blood samples. The infant donors were 7 to 244 days old, and the cohort included roughly six males and two females. Study-wide conclusions, independent of this receptor: V and J gene segment usage appeared biased in both thymic and peripheral blood repertoires. Thymus samples yielded on average approximately 840,000 unique TCRB clonotypes, compared with around 84,000 from blood samples. The related research reported highly overlapping thymic TCR repertoires among unrelated individuals.

Note on this clone: Its antigen is unknown. No clone much larger than this one lies a single base away; base qualities are absent.

The junction shows trimming of 2 bases on V and 4 bases on J, and the gene matches do not reach 10 bases of it. Sequences SGHNT (CDR1) and YENEEA (CDR2) are obtained from the germline V gene. Reading from cysteine to phenylalanine, the CDR3 counts 18 amino acids. Only CDR3 DNA is held: 54 bases, read in frame from base 1. The thymus tissue came from surgical resects taken out during corrective cardiac surgery. The donors were immunologically healthy infants in Finland who had open corrective cardiac surgery for congenital heart defects. Thymocytes were mechanically released from the tissue and were stored as pellets of about 8.5-31 million cells at -70 degrees C. A QIAsymphony instrument was used to extract genomic DNA from the frozen cell pellets. TCRB and TCRAD loci were amplified from a standardized quantity of quality-controlled genomic DNA using the immunoSEQ multiplex PCR assay. The amplicons covered the V(D)J region and were long enough to include the CDR3 and to identify the V and J genes. Amplicon sequencing was performed on an Illumina platform through the commercial immunoSEQ service. As for the original processing: Primer bias and sequencing errors were corrected as previously described, and TCRAD and TCRB were defined on the basis of the IMGT database. The repertoires were analysed using immunoSEQ Analyzer 3.0 and VDJTools for basic statistics, V/J segment usage, diversity estimates, rarefaction and pairwise overlap. To estimate diversity, the Chao1, ChaoE, Efron-Thisted, Shannon and inverse Simpson indices were applied, and diversity was also estimated on datasets down-sampled to the smallest sample. Repertoire overlap was assessed by strict matching of CDR3 nucleotide sequence, V gene and J gene, and clustering was done by Jaccard-based multidimensional scaling. TCRdb retrieved this table from immuneACCESS and kept in-frame rearrangements only. Not all clones are present; in checked studies, unresolved V genes account for under half, and no reason is known for the remainder. V and J calls plus clone size are reproduced from that table; the DNA served to infer D and trimming. The sample table records tens of thousands of clones; 95% to 98% of these occur just once. The ten top clones hold 0.031% of the sample.

The V gene is TRBV11-3 and the J gene is TRBJ2-7; TRBD2 matches 14 bases in the middle. This receptor was identified in a boy younger than two with a congenital heart defect but otherwise immunologically healthy. The sequenced sample was thymus tissue. The CDR3 region reads CASSLRARTSGGTYEQYF. The nucleotides read TGTGCCAGCAGCTTAAGGGCGAGGACTAGCGGGGGGACGTACGAGCAGTACTTC.